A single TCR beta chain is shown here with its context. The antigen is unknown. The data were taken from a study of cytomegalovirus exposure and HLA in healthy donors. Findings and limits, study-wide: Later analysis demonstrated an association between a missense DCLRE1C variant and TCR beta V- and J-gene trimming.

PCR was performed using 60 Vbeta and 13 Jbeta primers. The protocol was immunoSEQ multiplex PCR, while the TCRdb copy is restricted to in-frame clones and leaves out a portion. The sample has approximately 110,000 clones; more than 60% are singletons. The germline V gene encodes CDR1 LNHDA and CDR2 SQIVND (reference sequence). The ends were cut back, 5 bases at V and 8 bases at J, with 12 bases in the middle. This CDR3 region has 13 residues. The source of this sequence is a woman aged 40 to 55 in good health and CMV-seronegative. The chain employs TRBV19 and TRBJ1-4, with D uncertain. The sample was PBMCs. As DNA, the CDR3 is TGTGCCAGTAGTGACTCCGGAGGAGAAAAACTGTTTTTT. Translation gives CASSDSGGEKLFF.